This T cell receptor beta chain was sequenced in a study of blood T cell repertoires in COVID-19. Across the study: The origin of the acute and convalescent COVID-19 samples was the United States, Italy and Spain. PBMCs, B-cell-depleted T cells, or T cells were the source of the cDNA or gDNA that made up the material.

The assay was immunoSEQ multiplex PCR, and TCRdb's table has in-frame clones only and misses some. The sample shows about 72,000 clones, roughly 85% of them seen only once. Germline values: CDR1 LNHDA, CDR2 SQIVND (reference sequence). V lost 4 bases to trimming and J lost 8 bases; unmatched junction nucleotides: 6. This CDR3 has 14 residues. Sequencing was done on a sample of peripheral blood. The sequence derives from a woman over 75 with acute or convalescent COVID-19. The gene calls are TRBV19 and TRBJ1-4; 8 bases align to TRBD1. CDR3 in DNA: TGTGCCAGTAGTACCTGGACAGGGAACGAAAAACTGTTTTTT. Translating it yields CASSTWTGNEKLFF. Complete variable domain (other parts from reference TRBV19 and TRBJ1-4): DGGITQSPKYLFRKEGQNVTLSCEQNLNHDAMYWYRQDPGQGLRLIYYSQIVNDFQKGDIAEGYSVSREKKESFPLTVTSAQKNPTAFYLCASSTWTGNEKLFFGSGTQLSVL.